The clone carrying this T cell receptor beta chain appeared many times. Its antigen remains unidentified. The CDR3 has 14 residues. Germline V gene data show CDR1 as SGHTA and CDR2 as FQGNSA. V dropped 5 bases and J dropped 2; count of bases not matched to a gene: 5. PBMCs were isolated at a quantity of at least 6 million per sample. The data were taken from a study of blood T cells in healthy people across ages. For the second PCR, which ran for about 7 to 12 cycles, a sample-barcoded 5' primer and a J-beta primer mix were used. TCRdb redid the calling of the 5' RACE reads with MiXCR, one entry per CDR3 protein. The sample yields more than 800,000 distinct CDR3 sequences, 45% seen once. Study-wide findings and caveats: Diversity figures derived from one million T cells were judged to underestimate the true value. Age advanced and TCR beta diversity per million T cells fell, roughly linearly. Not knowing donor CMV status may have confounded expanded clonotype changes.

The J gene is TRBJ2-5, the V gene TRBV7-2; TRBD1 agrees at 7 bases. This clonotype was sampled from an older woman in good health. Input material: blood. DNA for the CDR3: TGTGCCAGCAGCCCGCGGACAGGACAAGAGACCCAGTACTTC. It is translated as CASSPRTGQETQYF.